This T cell receptor beta chain was identified during a study of T-cell reconstitution after alpha-beta-depleted transplantation in children. The TCRbeta library was prepared with unique molecular identifiers. TCRdb re-called the PCR reads through MiXCR, storing one row per CDR3 protein. The table lists over 400,000 distinct CDR3 sequences, about an eighth of them singletons. V lost 1 base, J lost 2 bases, and 2 bases stayed unmatched. The CDR3 totals 15 residues. Per the germline V gene, CDR1 is SGHRS and CDR2 is YFSETQ. This specimen was PBMCs from the stem cell graft donor, taken from the stem cell graft. This TCR was sampled from a human donor who donated a stem cell graft to a child with combined immunodeficiency. V usage is TRBV5-1 and J usage is TRBJ1-2, with 10 nucleotides matching TRBD1. The CDR3 spells CASSLWGQGNYGYTF. CDR3 nucleotides: TGCGCCAGCAGCTTGTGGGGACAGGGGAACTATGGCTACACCTTC.